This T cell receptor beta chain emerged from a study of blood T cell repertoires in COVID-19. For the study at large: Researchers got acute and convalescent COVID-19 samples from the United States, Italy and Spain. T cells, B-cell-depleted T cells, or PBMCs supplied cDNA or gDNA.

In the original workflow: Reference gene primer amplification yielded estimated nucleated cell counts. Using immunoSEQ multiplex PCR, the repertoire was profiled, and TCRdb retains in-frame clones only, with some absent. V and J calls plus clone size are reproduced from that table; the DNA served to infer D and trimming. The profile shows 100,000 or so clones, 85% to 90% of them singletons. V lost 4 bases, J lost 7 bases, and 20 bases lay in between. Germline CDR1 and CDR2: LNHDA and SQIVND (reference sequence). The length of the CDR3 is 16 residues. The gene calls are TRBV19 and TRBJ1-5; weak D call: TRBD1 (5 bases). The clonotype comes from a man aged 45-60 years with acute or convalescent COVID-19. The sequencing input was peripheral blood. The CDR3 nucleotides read TGTGCCAGTAGTACGGGGAGGCAGGGAATCGTACAGCCCCAGCATTTT. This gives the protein CASSTGRQGIVQPQHF. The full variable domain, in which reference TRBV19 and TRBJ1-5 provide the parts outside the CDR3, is DGGITQSPKYLFRKEGQNVTLSCEQNLNHDAMYWYRQDPGQGLRLIYYSQIVNDFQKGDIAEGYSVSREKKESFPLTVTSAQKNPTAFYLCASSTGRQGIVQPQHFGDGTRLSIL.